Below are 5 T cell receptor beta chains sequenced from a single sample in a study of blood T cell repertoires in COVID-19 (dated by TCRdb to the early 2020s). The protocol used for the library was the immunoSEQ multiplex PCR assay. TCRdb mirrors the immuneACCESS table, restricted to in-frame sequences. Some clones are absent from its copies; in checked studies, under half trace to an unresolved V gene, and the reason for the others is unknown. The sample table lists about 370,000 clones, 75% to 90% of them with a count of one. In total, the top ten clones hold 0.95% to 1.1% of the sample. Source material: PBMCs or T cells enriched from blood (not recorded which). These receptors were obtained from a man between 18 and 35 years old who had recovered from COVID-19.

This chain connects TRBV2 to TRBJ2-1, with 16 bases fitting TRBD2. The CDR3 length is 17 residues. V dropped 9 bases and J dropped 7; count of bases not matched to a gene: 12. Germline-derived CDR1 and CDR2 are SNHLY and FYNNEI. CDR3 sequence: CARRAGTSGGARNEQFF. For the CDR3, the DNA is TGTGCCAGGAGAGCCGGGACTAGCGGGGGGGCCAGGAATGAGCAGTTCTTC.

For the CDR3, the DNA is TGTGCCAGCAGTGGGTTCGGTAGCGGGTATAACAATGAGCAGTTCTTC. This gives the protein CASSGFGSGYNNEQFF. The gene calls are TRBV2 and TRBJ2-1; 7 bases align to TRBD2. The CDR3 contains 16 residues. Germline V gene lookup returns CDR1 SNHLY and CDR2 FYNNEI. V lost 4 bases and J lost 5; bases outside the gene matches: 11.

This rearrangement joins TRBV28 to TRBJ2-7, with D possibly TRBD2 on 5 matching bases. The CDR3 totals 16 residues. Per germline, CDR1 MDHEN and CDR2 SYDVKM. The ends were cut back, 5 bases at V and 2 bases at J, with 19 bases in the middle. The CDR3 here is CASSPNPGVAPYEQYF. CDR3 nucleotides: TGTGCCAGCAGTCCTAACCCCGGGGTAGCTCCCTACGAGCAGTACTTC.

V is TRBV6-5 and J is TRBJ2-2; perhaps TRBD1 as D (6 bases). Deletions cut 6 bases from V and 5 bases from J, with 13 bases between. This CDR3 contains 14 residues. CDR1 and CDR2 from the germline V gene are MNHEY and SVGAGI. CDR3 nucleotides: TGTGCCAGCAGACACCCCAGGGGAACCGGGGAGCTGTTTTTT. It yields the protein CASRHPRGTGELFF.

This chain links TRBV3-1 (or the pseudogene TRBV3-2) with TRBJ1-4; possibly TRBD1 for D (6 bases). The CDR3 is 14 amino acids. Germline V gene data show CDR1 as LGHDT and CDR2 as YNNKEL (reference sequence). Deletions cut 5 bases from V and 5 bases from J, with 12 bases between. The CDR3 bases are TGTGCCAGCAGCACGGACAGACCAAATGAAAAACTGTTTTTT. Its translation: CASSTDRPNEKLFF.